These T cell receptor beta chains were read from a single sample in a study of blood T cell repertoires in COVID-19. Here immunoSEQ multiplex PCR was the method, and the copy in TCRdb shows in-frame clones only, minus some. The sample holds 250,000 to 350,000 clones, around 87% seen once. Sample: peripheral blood. Source of these receptors: a woman in her 50s who had recovered from COVID-19. Both conserved end residues are part of each CDR3.

>TRBJ2-2|TRBV27|14
CASIGIGSTGELFF
>TRBJ2-7|TRBV27|15
CASSLARDTFYEQYF
>TRBJ2-6|TRBV9|16
CASSVDPSSGANVLTF
>TRBJ2-4|TRBV11-2|15
CASRLGVTAKNIQYF
>TRBJ2-7|TRBV7-6|14
CASSSWDRAYEQYF
>TRBJ2-1|TRBV7-9|15
CASSFMGAKHNEQFF
>TRBJ2-7|TRBV5-4|12
CASMDSSYEQYF
>TRBJ1-1|TRBV11-2|13
CASSLGLNTEAFF
>TRBJ2-7|TRBV19|14
CASSIGTGIEEQYF
>TRBJ1-1|TRBV19|16
CASSRGTGNLFGEAFF
>TRBJ1-2|TRBV9|14
CASSPLTDSVGYTF
>TRBJ2-5|TRBV27|13
CASRRGGQETQYF
>TRBJ1-5|TRBV6-5|13
CASSQLSNQPQHF
>TRBJ1-6|TRBV5-1|16
CASSLEWQVHNSPLHF
>TRBJ2-1|TRBV28|16
CASSFPPGGSGREQFF
>TRBJ2-5|TRBV6-5|14
CASSFRLGQETQYF
>TRBJ1-2|TRBV11-2|15
CASSPLTGYLFGYTF
>TRBJ2-1|TRBV11-2|15
CASSPSGEAYNEQFF
>TRBJ1-3|TRBV7-2|11
CASSQGNTIYF
>TRBJ1-2|TRBV6-5|14
CASSSGTGGLGYTF
>TRBJ2-2|TRBV6-5|15
CASSYSGLNTGELFF
>TRBJ2-3|TRBV28|13
CASSFRSTDTQYF
>TRBJ2-5|TRBV5-4|17
CASSLGQGTSLRGTQYF
>TRBJ2-2|TRBV7-2|15
CASSLDLAASGELFF
>TRBJ1-5|TRBV3-1/TRBV3-2|14
CASSSLGGAEPQHF
>TRBJ1-2|TRBV4-1|15
CASSQGQGTNYGYTF